These T cell receptor beta chains were read from a single sample in a study of blood T cells in healthy people across ages. MiXCR, run by TCRdb on the 5' RACE reads, gives a single entry per CDR3 protein. The table has under 700,000 distinct CDR3 sequences, 24% seen once. The sample was also reused in another study, on T cells of mothers and their children.

The material sequenced was blood. These TCRs come from a boy aged 5-17 years in good health. The CDR3 runs from the conserved cysteine through the conserved F or W. The order of the fields is J gene, clone size, V gene, D gene, CDR3 protein, CDR3 DNA. The D gene is left open where the match is weak. Clone size, where shown, is once, few, many, or a class for clones that have expanded.

J gene: TRBJ1-2
clone size: -
V gene: TRBV7-9
D gene: TRBD1
CDR3 protein: CASNSITGGLTSYGYTF
CDR3 DNA: TGTGCCAGCAACAGTATTACAGGGGGCCTAACTAGCTATGGCTACACCTTC

J gene: TRBJ2-7
clone size: -
V gene: TRBV7-2
D gene: -
CDR3 protein: CASSYDSEQYF
CDR3 DNA: TGTGCCAGCAGCTACGACTCCGAGCAGTACTTC

J gene: TRBJ1-4
clone size: -
V gene: TRBV20-1
D gene: TRBD1
CDR3 protein: CSADRQGTNEKLFF
CDR3 DNA: TGCAGTGCGGACAGACAGGGGACTAATGAAAAACTGTTTTTT

J gene: TRBJ2-7
clone size: few
V gene: TRBV20-1
D gene: TRBD2
CDR3 protein: CSARDLAGELVEQYF
CDR3 DNA: TGCAGTGCTAGAGATTTAGCGGGAGAACTGGTCGAGCAGTACTTC

J gene: TRBJ2-2
clone size: few
V gene: TRBV15
D gene: -
CDR3 protein: CATSRDFQQNTGELFF
CDR3 DNA: TGTGCCACCAGCAGAGATTTTCAACAGAACACCGGGGAGCTGTTTTTT

J gene: TRBJ2-5
clone size: few
V gene: TRBV28
D gene: -
CDR3 protein: CASSTGGAGETQYF
CDR3 DNA: TGTGCCAGCAGTACTGGGGGGGCGGGAGAGACCCAGTACTTC

J gene: TRBJ2-1
clone size: -
V gene: TRBV5-1
D gene: TRBD2
CDR3 protein: CASSIGTSGRNEEQFF
CDR3 DNA: TGCGCCAGCAGCATCGGGACTAGCGGGAGGAACGAGGAGCAGTTCTTC

J gene: TRBJ2-2
clone size: -
V gene: TRBV9
D gene: -
CDR3 protein: CASSAPSGLNGGSDGELFF
CDR3 DNA: TGTGCCAGCAGCGCCCCCTCGGGATTAAACGGGGGTTCTGACGGGGAGCTGTTTTTT

J gene: TRBJ2-3
clone size: few
V gene: TRBV15
D gene: -
CDR3 protein: CATSRDPGVGGDTQYF
CDR3 DNA: TGTGCCACCAGCAGAGATCCCGGGGTTGGGGGAGATACGCAGTATTTT

J gene: TRBJ2-4
clone size: many
V gene: TRBV10-3
D gene: -
CDR3 protein: CAISDWMTEKNIQYF
CDR3 DNA: TGTGCCATCAGTGATTGGATGACAGAAAAAAACATTCAGTACTTC

J gene: TRBJ2-2
clone size: -
V gene: TRBV27
D gene: TRBD1
CDR3 protein: CTSSLEPGGTGELFF
CDR3 DNA: TGTACCAGCAGTTTAGAGCCAGGGGGCACCGGGGAGCTGTTTTTT

J gene: TRBJ1-1
clone size: few
V gene: TRBV25-1
D gene: TRBD1
CDR3 protein: CASSDGLGTGGTTEAFF
CDR3 DNA: TGTGCCAGCAGTGACGGTTTGGGGACAGGGGGGACCACTGAAGCTTTCTTT

J gene: TRBJ2-7
clone size: once
V gene: TRBV25-1
D gene: -
CDR3 protein: CASSDSHWSSYEQYF
CDR3 DNA: TGTGCCAGCAGTGATAGTCACTGGAGCTCCTACGAGCAGTACTTC

J gene: TRBJ1-5
clone size: few
V gene: TRBV29-1
D gene: -
CDR3 protein: CSVEVGAGGNQPQHF
CDR3 DNA: TGCAGCGTTGAAGTTGGGGCAGGGGGCAATCAGCCCCAGCATTTT

J gene: TRBJ2-1
clone size: few
V gene: TRBV9
D gene: TRBD2
CDR3 protein: CASSGLAGGPGNEQFF
CDR3 DNA: TGTGCCAGCAGCGGGCTAGCGGGGGGGCCGGGGAATGAGCAGTTCTTC

J gene: TRBJ2-7
clone size: -
V gene: TRBV5-1
D gene: TRBD1
CDR3 protein: CASSKGQGTYEQYF
CDR3 DNA: TGCGCCAGCAGCAAGGGACAGGGGACCTACGAGCAGTACTTC

J gene: TRBJ2-5
clone size: many
V gene: TRBV25-1
D gene: -
CDR3 protein: CASSLFIGLQETQYF
CDR3 DNA: TGTGCCAGCAGTTTATTCATAGGGCTCCAAGAGACCCAGTACTTC

J gene: TRBJ1-5
clone size: -
V gene: TRBV6-2/TRBV6-3
D gene: TRBD1
CDR3 protein: CASSKLQGASQPQHF
CDR3 DNA: TGTGCCAGCAGCAAGTTACAGGGGGCGAGCCAGCCCCAGCATTTT

J gene: TRBJ1-1
clone size: few
V gene: TRBV6-6
D gene: TRBD1
CDR3 protein: CASSSIGGWTEAFF
CDR3 DNA: TGTGCCAGCAGTTCGATAGGGGGCTGGACTGAAGCTTTCTTT

J gene: TRBJ2-3
clone size: -
V gene: TRBV7-2
D gene: TRBD2
CDR3 protein: CASSSSPGLAGGDLTDTQYF
CDR3 DNA: TGTGCCAGCAGCTCCAGTCCGGGACTAGCGGGGGGGGACCTTACAGATACGCAGTATTTT

J gene: TRBJ2-7
clone size: -
V gene: TRBV7-2
D gene: TRBD1
CDR3 protein: CASSLSRGSLEQYF
CDR3 DNA: TGTGCCAGCAGCTTATCCAGGGGGAGTCTCGAGCAGTACTTC

J gene: TRBJ2-2
clone size: few
V gene: TRBV12-3/TRBV12-4
D gene: -
CDR3 protein: CASSSDVGELFF
CDR3 DNA: TGTGCCAGCAGTTCAGATGTCGGGGAGCTGTTTTTT